Shown below are 24 T cell receptor beta chains from a single sample sequenced in a study of T cell responses to AZD1222 COVID-19 vaccine. Measured with immunoSEQ multiplex PCR; TCRdb has only the in-frame clones, and not every one. The data show 150,000 to 200,000 clones, around 87% seen once. This material consisted of peripheral blood, taken on day 0 of MenACWY control vaccination. These receptors all come from an adult in good health.

The chain recombines TRBV11-3 with TRBJ2-2, with TRBD1 matching 9 bases. The CDR3 totals 16 residues. CDR1 and CDR2 (germline): SGHNT, YENEEA. V was clipped by 1 base and J by 6 bases; unmatched bases: 6. The CDR3 region is CASSLAGTGTAGELFF. CDR3 in DNA: TGTGCCAGCAGCTTAGCCGGGACAGGGACGGCCGGGGAGCTGTTTTTT. Together with reference TRBV11-3 and TRBJ2-2, the CDR3 gives the full variable domain: EAGVVQSPRYKIIEKKQPVAFWCNPISGHNTLYWYLQNLGQGPELLIRYENEEAVDDSQLPKDRFSAERLKGVDSTLKIQPAELGDSAVYLCASSLAGTGTAGELFFGEGSRLTVL.

The rearrangement uses TRBV4-2 and TRBJ2-7; unclear D gene. CDR1 LGHNA and CDR2 YNFKEQ come from the germline V gene. The CDR3 has 14 amino acids. V was shortened by 0 bases and J by 2 bases, with 8 bases between the two germline ends. The CDR3 here is CASSQEVRTYEQYF. The CDR3 DNA sequence: TGTGCCAGCAGCCAAGAAGTCAGAACCTACGAGCAGTACTTC.

The V gene is TRBV7-2, the J gene TRBJ2-4; D is possibly TRBD2 (5 bases). Germline loops: CDR1 SGHTA, CDR2 FQGNSA. The CDR3 consists of 15 residues. V was shortened by 7 bases and J by 0 bases, with 13 bases between the two germline ends. The CDR3 sequence is CASMSWELAKNIQYF. The CDR3, as DNA: TGTGCCAGCATGAGCTGGGAGTTAGCCAAAAACATTCAGTACTTC.

The rearrangement joins TRBV5-5 to TRBJ1-4; maybe TRBD1 (6 bases). Germline assignment: CDR1 SGHKS and CDR2 YYEKEE (reference sequence). The CDR3 loop spans 15 amino acids. Between the trimmed V and J ends, which lost 4 bases and 3 bases, there was a span of 13 bases. The CDR3 sequence is CASSPTGTSNEKLFF. CDR3 nucleotides: TGTGCCAGCAGCCCAACAGGGACCTCTAATGAAAAACTGTTTTTT.

This sequence joins TRBV5-1 and TRBJ1-1; the match to TRBD1 covers 7 bases. This CDR3 has 13 residues. Germline assignment: CDR1 SGHRS and CDR2 YFSETQ. Losses at the gene ends were 0 bases for V and 6 bases for J; bases not matched to a gene: 2. The CDR3 DNA follows: TGCGCCAGCAGCTTGGATGGGACAGCTGAAGCTTTCTTT. This translates into CASSLDGTAEAFF.

The chain combines TRBV28 with TRBJ2-5; tentatively, D is TRBD2 (5 bases). The CDR3 covers 15 residues. V gave up 1 base and J gave up 3 bases, with 12 bases separating them. The V gene's germline CDR1 is MDHEN and CDR2 SYDVKM. CDR3 residues: CASSLLAGGEETQYF. Written as DNA, the CDR3 is TGTGCCAGCAGTTTATTGGCAGGAGGTGAAGAGACCCAGTACTTC.

The chain combines TRBV6-5 with TRBJ1-1; D possibly corresponds to TRBD1 (5 bases). The CDR3 runs to 15 residues. Trimming left V 2 bases short and J 0 bases short, with 10 bases between. Germline V CDR1 and CDR2: MNHEY, SVGAGI. This CDR3 is CASSYRGTVNTEAFF. The CDR3 DNA sequence: TGTGCCAGCAGTTACCGGGGGACGGTGAACACTGAAGCTTTCTTT.

This clone was observed once. The chain joins TRBV19 to TRBJ2-2; D may be TRBD1 (6 bases). This CDR3 contains 13 residues. Per the germline V gene, CDR1 is LNHDA and CDR2 is SQIVND (reference sequence). V lost 9 bases and J lost 1, with 9 bases in between. CDR3 in DNA: TGTGCCAGCGGGACAAGGAACACCGGGGAGCTGTTTTTT. This codes for CASGTRNTGELFF. Full variable domain (remainder filled in from reference TRBV19 and TRBJ2-2): DGGITQSPKYLFRKEGQNVTLSCEQNLNHDAMYWYRQDPGQGLRLIYYSQIVNDFQKGDIAEGYSVSREKKESFPLTVTSAQKNPTAFYLCASGTRNTGELFFGEGSRLTVL.

The rearrangement uses TRBV7-9 and TRBJ2-3; maybe TRBD2 (6 bases). The germline V and J ends were trimmed by 4 bases and 3 bases, with 20 bases remaining between them. Germline-derived CDR1 and CDR2 are SEHNR and FQNEAQ (reference sequence). CDR3 length: 17 amino acids. The CDR3 DNA reads TGTGCCAGCAGCTCGCCCCCCGGGGGTAGGGAGACAGATACGCAGTATTTT. Translating it yields CASSSPPGGRETDTQYF.

CDR3 DNA sequence: TGTGCCAGCAGTCGAACAGGGGGCAAGAACACTGAAGCTTTCTTT. Translating it yields CASSRTGGKNTEAFF. V and J are TRBV6-5 and TRBJ1-1, with TRBD1 matching over 9 bases. Germline CDR1 MNHEY, CDR2 SVGAGI. Unmatched junction bases numbered 5, after V lost 5 bases and J lost 1 base. The CDR3 contains 15 residues.

The chain couples TRBV25-1 to TRBJ2-3, with D perhaps matching TRBD1 or TRBD2 (5 bases each). This CDR3 spans 18 amino acids. V dropped 4 bases and J dropped 0 bases, with 20 bases sitting between them. Germline lookup yields CDR1 MGHDK and CDR2 SYGVNS. The CDR3 loop reads CASSVIRDGGSSTDTQYF. The CDR3 coding sequence is TGTGCCAGCAGTGTTATCCGGGACGGAGGATCTAGCACAGATACGCAGTATTTT.

The J gene is TRBJ2-7, the V gene TRBV5-8; 7 nucleotides match TRBD1. V shed 4 bases, J shed 3 bases, and the junction held 10 bases outside the gene matches. The CDR3 totals 15 residues. Looked up from germline, CDR1 is SGHTS and CDR2 is YDEGEE. The CDR3 protein is CASSEGQSAHYEQYF. CDR3 coding DNA: TGTGCCAGCAGCGAGGGACAGTCTGCACACTACGAGCAGTACTTC.

This chain links TRBV5-1 with TRBJ2-3, with 7 positions matching TRBD2. Trimming took 2 bases from V and 3 from J; bases not matched to a gene: 3. The CDR3 has 14 residues. Germline lookup yields CDR1 SGHRS and CDR2 YFSETQ. The CDR3, as DNA: TGCGCCAGCAGCTTTGAGGGAGGGACAGATACGCAGTATTTT. It codes for CASSFEGGTDTQYF.

The CDR3: CASGTGHYEQYF. The CDR3 DNA follows: TGTGCCAGCGGGACAGGGCACTACGAGCAGTACTTC. The chain has TRBV27 and TRBJ2-7, with 9 nucleotides matching TRBD1. J was trimmed by 3 bases and V by 8 bases; bases with no gene match: 2. CDR1 and CDR2 from the germline V gene are MNHEY and SMNVEV (reference sequence). CDR3 length: 12 amino acids.

This chain uses TRBV27 with TRBJ1-5; D may be TRBD1 (6 bases). The V gene's germline CDR1 is MNHEY and CDR2 SMNVEV (reference sequence). V lost 4 bases and J 5 bases, leaving 15 bases between the germline ends. CDR3 length equals 15 residues. CDR3 bases: TGTGCCAGCAGTTATGGGGGGCTTGGGGATCAGCCCCAGCATTTT. Amino acids: CASSYGGLGDQPQHF.

This clone showed up just a few times. CDR3 sequence reads: CASSVGTANQPQHF. The CDR3 bases are TGTGCCAGCAGCGTCGGGACAGCTAATCAGCCCCAGCATTTT. V and J are TRBV6-5 and TRBJ1-5; 7 nucleotides match TRBD1. This CDR3 region has 14 residues. V lost 6 bases to trimming and J lost 4 bases; unmatched junction nucleotides: 6. Germline values: CDR1 MNHEY, CDR2 SVGAGI.

This CDR3 reads CASSLVGGTGASYGYTF. CDR3 DNA: TGTGCCAGCAGCTTAGTAGGGGGGACAGGGGCTAGCTATGGCTACACCTTC. This sequence joins TRBV7-2 and TRBJ1-2; 10 bases are shared with TRBD1. CDR3 length: 17 amino acids. From germline, CDR1 is SGHTA and CDR2 FQGNSA. J gave up 4 bases and V 1 base, and 9 bases lay outside the gene matches.

CDR3 loop: CASSEQDFTQYF. As DNA, the CDR3 is TGTGCCAGCAGTGAGCAGGATTTTACGCAGTATTTT. The chain employs TRBV6-1 and TRBJ2-3; no reliable D call. CDR1 and CDR2 from the germline V gene are MNHNS and SASEGT. Between the trimmed V and J ends, which lost 3 bases and 8 bases, there was a span of 9 bases. This CDR3 is built from 12 residues.

The rearrangement joins TRBV7-2 to TRBJ2-1; 7 positions agree with TRBD1. The CDR3 runs to 15 residues. Germline V CDR1 and CDR2: SGHTA, FQGNSA. Unmatched junction bases numbered 11, after V lost 5 bases and J lost 7 bases. The CDR3 DNA reads as TGTGCCAGCAGCCTGAGGGGGCTACCTGGGAATGAGCAGTTCTTC. This translates into CASSLRGLPGNEQFF.

The chain joins TRBV27 to TRBJ2-7, with 13 bases aligning to TRBD2. V lost 6 bases and J lost 5; bases outside the gene matches: 7. Looked up from germline, CDR1 is MNHEY and CDR2 is SMNVEV (reference sequence). This CDR3 has 15 residues. The CDR3 sequence: CASSTGLAGADEQYF. For the CDR3, the DNA is TGTGCCAGCAGCACCGGACTAGCGGGAGCCGACGAGCAGTACTTC.

This chain connects TRBV5-6 to TRBJ2-7; D call uncertain. CDR3 length: 14 amino acids. Germline CDR1 and CDR2: SGHDT and YYEEEE. Trimming took 0 bases from V and 2 from J, leaving 9 bases between them. CDR3 coding DNA: TGTGCCAGCAGCTTGGGCGGCGGACCCTACGAGCAGTACTTC. This gives the protein CASSLGGGPYEQYF.

J is TRBJ2-1 and V is TRBV5-4, with 8 bases identical to TRBD2. CDR1 and CDR2 (germline): SGHNT, YYREEE (reference sequence). J lost 5 bases, V lost 2 bases, and 6 bases had no gene match. CDR3 length equals 15 residues. The CDR3 protein is CASSFGGERDNEQFF. For the CDR3, the DNA is TGTGCCAGCAGCTTCGGGGGGGAGCGGGACAATGAGCAGTTCTTC. The full variable domain, in which reference TRBV5-4 and TRBJ2-1 provide the parts outside the CDR3, is ETGVTQSPTHLIKTRGQQVTLRCSSQSGHNTVSWYQQALGQGPQFIFQYYREEENGRGNFPPRFSGLQFPNYSSELNVNALELDDSALYLCASSFGGERDNEQFFGPGTRLTVL.

The chain has TRBV5-1 and TRBJ2-7; D may match TRBD1 or TRBD2 (5 bases each). The V gene lost 2 bases and the J gene lost 3 bases, with 12 bases spanning the gap. This CDR3 region has 14 residues. Germline V gene data show CDR1 as SGHRS and CDR2 as YFSETQ. CDR3 region: CASSLPGPVYEQYF. DNA for the CDR3: TGCGCCAGCAGCTTACCGGGACCCGTCTACGAGCAGTACTTC.

The CDR3 is CASAWTGVESPLHF. The CDR3 DNA reads as TGTGCCAGTGCTTGGACAGGGGTAGAGTCACCCCTCCACTTT. V gene TRBV19 combines with J gene TRBJ1-6; TRBD1 agrees at 9 bases. This CDR3 has 14 amino acids. Germline V gives CDR1 LNHDA, CDR2 SQIVND (reference sequence). V was clipped by 8 bases and J by 10 bases; unmatched bases: 9.